This TCR beta chain was captured in a study of blood T cell repertoires in COVID-19. The V and J ends lost 5 bases and 13 bases respectively, with 26 bases between them. CDR3 length equals 16 residues. Germline V gene data show CDR1 as SGHTA and CDR2 as FQGNSA. This clone showed up just once. Source study methods: Amplification with reference gene primers provided the estimates of nucleated cell counts. Generated by immunoSEQ multiplex PCR, the TCRdb table keeps only in-frame clones and is missing some. V, J and clone size are those of that table, while D and trimming were read from the DNA. The sample holds about 260,000 clones, around 87% seen once.

The clonotype originates from a woman aged 40 to 50 who had recovered from COVID-19. The V gene is TRBV7-2, the J gene TRBJ1-4, with unresolved D. Material: peripheral blood. Written as DNA, the CDR3 is TGTGCCAGCAGCCCGTATACCGGATCGTGGGGAGCAGGACTGTTTTTT. It codes for CASSPYTGSWGAGLFF.